The table lists the clone carrying this T cell receptor (beta chain) with a few counts. Trimming took 6 bases from V and 0 from J; bases not matched to a gene: 9. Per the germline V gene, CDR1 is DFQATT and CDR2 is SNEGSKA (reference sequence). This CDR3 is 15 amino acids long. Primed by a sample-barcoded 5' primer and a J-beta primer mix, a second PCR proceeded for 7 to 11 cycles. Sequencing recovered at least 3 million CDR3-containing paired-end reads from each sample. TCRdb called the 5' RACE reads again in MiXCR, with one record for every CDR3 protein. The sample holds roughly 1.7 million distinct CDR3 sequences, approximately 32% seen once. Aged roughly 6 to 100, donors were systemically healthy Caucasians from Russia. Each of the donors had approximately 10 milliliters of peripheral blood drawn into EDTA-treated Vacutainer tubes. The source of the sample is a study of blood T cells in healthy people across ages.

The TCR sequence derives from a woman in her thirties in good health. The rearrangement joins TRBV20-1 to TRBJ2-3; 7 bases match TRBD2. The sequencing sample was made of blood. The CDR3 coding sequence is TGCAGTGCCGTCAAAGGGAGGGAGAGCACAGATACGCAGTATTTT. It specifies CSAVKGRESTDTQYF.